The 4 T cell receptor beta chains below all came from one sample that was sequenced in a study of T cells in Graves' hyperthyroidism and ophthalmopathy. What was amplified from RNA transcripts were TCR beta CDR3 regions. A set of HTBI primers served as the primers for a first-round RT-PCR of the TCR CDR3. TCRdb recomputed calls from the multiplex PCR reads with MiXCR, one row per CDR3 protein. The repertoire holds a few hundred thousand distinct CDR3 sequences, approximately 18% seen once, with about 38% in the top ten. Sequencing used blood. These receptor sequences come from a man between 18 and 29 years old with Graves' ophthalmopathy.

The chain links TRBV6-5 to TRBJ2-1; 7 bases map to TRBD1. With V trimmed by 2 bases and J by 2 bases, 6 bases remained unmatched. Germline lookup yields CDR1 MNHEY and CDR2 SVGAGI. The CDR3 runs 16 residues. The CDR3 spells CASSYLGGGAYNEQFF. As DNA, the CDR3 is TGTGCCAGCAGTTACCTAGGGGGCGGTGCCTACAATGAGCAGTTCTTC.

This clonotype was counted between two and nine times. This rearrangement joins TRBV4-2 to TRBJ1-1; D is unclear. Germline V CDR1 and CDR2: LGHNA, YNFKEQ. The CDR3 sequence is 14 residues long. V lost 4 bases to trimming and J lost 1 base, with 10 bases between them. The CDR3 DNA sequence: TGTGCCAGCAGCCGATTTATCGAGAACACTGAAGCTTTCTTT. It is translated as CASSRFIENTEAFF.

The sample holds a few counts of this clonotype. The genes are TRBV29-1 and TRBJ2-1; D is perhaps TRBD1 (5 bases). The CDR3 extends over 15 amino acids. Trimming cost V 2 bases and J 0 bases, with 11 bases left between them. CDR1 is SQVTM and CDR2 is ANQGSEA in the germline V gene. In DNA form, the CDR3 reads TGCAGCGTTGAATTGGGGCAGAGCTCCTACAATGAGCAGTTCTTC. This codes for CSVELGQSSYNEQFF.

The chain uses TRBV20-1 and TRBJ1-5; perhaps TRBD1 as D (5 bases). Trimming took off 3 bases at V and 6 bases at J, with 9 bases between the two ends. Per germline, CDR1 DFQATT and CDR2 SNEGSKA (reference sequence). The CDR3 contains 12 residues. The CDR3 protein is CSARGQSQPQHF. For the CDR3, the DNA is TGCAGTGCTAGGGGGCAGTCTCAGCCCCAGCATTTT.